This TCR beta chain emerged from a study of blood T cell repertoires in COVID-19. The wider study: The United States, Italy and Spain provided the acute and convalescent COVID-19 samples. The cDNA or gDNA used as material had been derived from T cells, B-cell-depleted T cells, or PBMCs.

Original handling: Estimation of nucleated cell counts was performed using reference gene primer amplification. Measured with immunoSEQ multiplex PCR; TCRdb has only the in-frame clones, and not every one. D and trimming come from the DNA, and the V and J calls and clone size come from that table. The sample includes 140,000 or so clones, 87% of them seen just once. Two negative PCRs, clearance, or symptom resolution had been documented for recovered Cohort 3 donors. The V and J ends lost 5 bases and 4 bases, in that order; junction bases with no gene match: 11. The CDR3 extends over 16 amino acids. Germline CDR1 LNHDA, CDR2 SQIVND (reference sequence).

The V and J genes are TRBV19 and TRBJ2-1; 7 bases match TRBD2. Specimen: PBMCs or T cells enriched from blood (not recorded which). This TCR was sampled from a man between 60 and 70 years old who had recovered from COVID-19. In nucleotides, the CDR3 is TGTGCCAGTAGTTCACCACTAGCGTACAAATACAATGAGCAGTTCTTC. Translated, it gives CASSSPLAYKYNEQFF.